This TCR beta chain comes out of a study of blood T cell repertoires in COVID-19. TCRdb's table, derived via immunoSEQ multiplex PCR, lists solely in-frame clones and lacks some. The data hold over 150,000 clones, with about four fifths observed a single time. CDR1 is SGHNT, CDR2 YENEEA, per germline. The CDR3 has 17 residues. V lost 1 base, J lost 0 bases, and 14 bases lay in between. This chain uses TRBV11-3 with TRBJ2-3, with D perhaps matching TRBD2 (6 bases). The sequenced sample was peripheral blood. The sequence came from a woman in her sixties or seventies with acute or convalescent COVID-19. The CDR3 region has the DNA TGTGCCAGCAGCTTAGGAGGGAGGCGGGCTAGCACAGATACGCAGTATTTT. Translated, it gives CASSLGGRRASTDTQYF.